The clone carrying this T cell receptor (beta chain) has only one observation. Sample-barcoded 5' priming and a J-beta primer mix drove a second PCR of 7 to 11 cycles. TCRdb reanalysed the 5' RACE reads using MiXCR and keeps one entry per CDR3 protein. Of fewer than 1.5 million distinct CDR3 sequences listed, roughly 40% are singletons. The data stem from a study of blood T cells in healthy people across ages. Per sample, no less than 5.5 micrograms of total RNA were extracted. The sample taken for sequencing was blood. The clonotype was recovered from a woman aged 18-29 years in good health.

The CDR3 DNA follows: TGTGCCAGCAGCCCCGGGGACACCTCCACAGATACGCAGTATTTT. Translating it yields CASSPGDTSTDTQYF. The V and J genes are TRBV7-9 and TRBJ2-3, with D perhaps TRBD1 (6 bases). Trimming removed 5 bases from V and 2 bases from J, with 14 bases in between. The germline gives CDR1 SEHNR, CDR2 FQNEAQ (reference sequence). The CDR3 contains 15 residues.